This T cell receptor beta chain was captured by sequencing in a study of cytomegalovirus exposure and HLA in healthy donors. The ends lost 1 base at V and 0 bases at J; junction bases unmatched: 3. Germline lookup yields CDR1 KGHSH and CDR2 LQKENI. This CDR3 is 16 amino acids long. The study, taken as a whole, reports: Productive rates of about 90% or about 30% were seen for most TCR beta V segments in an earlier analysis.

Primers included in the PCR were 60 Vbeta and 13 Jbeta primers. Repertoires were generated with immunoSEQ multiplex PCR, while TCRdb's copy carries only in-frame clones and drops some. Among more than 80,000 clones listed, over 70% were seen once. On this clone: What it binds is not known.

Sequencing used PBMCs. The clonotype originates from a girl aged 2-10 years in good health and CMV-seropositive. This sequence joins TRBV18 and TRBJ2-3; 8 bases are a match to TRBD2. The CDR3 loop reads CASSPLSGTSTDTQYF. DNA of the CDR3: TGTGCCAGCTCACCACTTAGCGGGACTAGCACAGATACGCAGTATTTT. Using reference TRBV18 and TRBJ2-3 for the parts outside the CDR3, the full variable domain is NAGVMQNPRHLVRRRGQEARLRCSPMKGHSHVYWYRQLPEEGLKFMVYLQKENIIDESGMPKERFSAEFPKEGPSILRIQQVVRGDSAAYFCASSPLSGTSTDTQYFGPGTRLTVL.